These 12 T cell receptor beta chains originate from one sample sequenced in a study of T-cell memory formation after mild COVID-19. TCRdb analysed the 5' RACE reads with MiXCR anew, one entry per CDR3 protein. The sample includes about 120,000 distinct CDR3 sequences, roughly 15% seen only once; the top ten take about 15%. Material for sequencing was PBMCs or a T cell subset sorted from them (not recorded which). The receptor source for this set is an adult woman who had mild COVID-19 (a few samples of this study predate the infection). Cell type and time point are not known.

This clonotype has more than one count but fewer than ten. V gene TRBV29-1 combines with J gene TRBJ2-3; D is unclear. V was clipped by 4 bases and J by 5 bases, with 4 bases between them. Germline lookup yields CDR1 SQVTM and CDR2 ANQGSEA. The CDR3 extends over 10 amino acids. The CDR3 is CSVAEDTQYF. The CDR3, as DNA: TGCAGCGTTGCGGAAGATACGCAGTATTTT.

V usage is TRBV28 and J usage is TRBJ1-2; 9 bases fit TRBD1. Unmatched junction bases numbered 10, after V lost 2 bases and J lost 0 bases. The CDR3 extends over 18 amino acids. The germline V gene has CDR1 MDHEN and CDR2 SYDVKM. CDR3 nucleotide sequence: TGTGCCAGCAGTTTACCTAACAGGGGGCGACCAACTAACTATGGCTACACCTTC. It specifies CASSLPNRGRPTNYGYTF.

This clonotype was picked up a small number of times. V usage is TRBV7-9 and J usage is TRBJ2-3; D unresolved. This CDR3 spans 12 amino acids. Germline assignment: CDR1 SEHNR and CDR2 FQNEAQ (reference sequence). The V end lost 5 bases, the J end lost 4 bases, and 7 bases lay between the germline ends. For the CDR3, the DNA is TGTGCCAGCAGCCCCCGGGCAGATACGCAGTATTTT. Its translation: CASSPRADTQYF.

The chain couples TRBV7-2 to TRBJ2-7, with 9 bases matching TRBD2. There are 15 residues in the CDR3. The germline V gene encodes CDR1 SGHTA and CDR2 FQGNSA. Trimming removed 5 bases from V and 3 bases from J; junction bases left unmatched: 8. Here the CDR3 reads CASSDPPSGDYEQYF. The DNA for the CDR3 is TGTGCCAGCAGCGATCCCCCTAGCGGGGACTACGAGCAGTACTTC.

This clonotype came up many times. The chain carries TRBV4-1 and TRBJ2-2, with TRBD2 as a possible D gene (5 bases). Germline CDR1 is MGHRA and CDR2 is YSYEKL. The CDR3 has 13 residues. V lost 4 bases and J lost 4, with 7 bases in between. CDR3 sequence reads: CASSLRGTGELFF. DNA for the CDR3: TGCGCCAGCAGCCTCCGGGGCACCGGGGAGCTGTTTTTT.

This clonotype was seen a handful of times. V is TRBV24-1 and J is TRBJ1-1; D may be TRBD1 (5 bases). V was pared by 4 bases and J by 6 bases, with 11 bases between. CDR3 length: 13 amino acids. Germline V gives CDR1 KGHDR, CDR2 SFDVKD. CDR3 in DNA: TGTGCCACCAGTGACTTCAGGGCCGCTGAAGCTTTCTTT. Its translation: CATSDFRAAEAFF.

This clonotype was picked up a small number of times. The chain joins TRBV5-4 to TRBJ1-2, with D hard to call. This CDR3 has 15 residues. The V gene's germline CDR1 is SGHNT and CDR2 YYREEE (reference sequence). With 1 base removed from V and 0 bases from J, the gap between germline ends came to 10 bases. The chain's CDR3 is CASSLMLQANYGYTF. CDR3 in DNA: TGTGCCAGCAGCTTGATGCTCCAAGCTAACTATGGCTACACCTTC.

This clonotype appeared a few times. This chain joins TRBV20-1 and TRBJ2-1; D uncertain. Germline V CDR1 and CDR2: DFQATT, SNEGSKA (reference sequence). V was pared by 5 bases and J by 2 bases, with 13 bases between. The CDR3 has 14 residues. The CDR3 is CSAPWDPAYNEQFF. The CDR3 coding sequence is TGCAGTGCTCCGTGGGATCCAGCCTACAATGAGCAGTTCTTC.

This clonotype was counted ten times or more. V usage is TRBV5-1 and J usage is TRBJ2-1; the D call may be TRBD1 or TRBD2 (5 bases each). V was cut by 1 base and J by 5 bases, with 13 bases left in between. This CDR3 is 15 amino acids long. Germline V CDR1 and CDR2: SGHRS, YFSETQ. The CDR3 DNA reads TGCGCCAGCAGCTTGATTCCCCGGGACGACAATGAGCAGTTCTTC. It translates to CASSLIPRDDNEQFF.

V and J are TRBV19 and TRBJ2-2, with D unclear. Trimming pared 3 bases from V and 6 bases from J, leaving 5 bases between. Germline lookup yields CDR1 LNHDA and CDR2 SQIVND (reference sequence). This CDR3 is 12 amino acids long. This CDR3 reads CASSMSSGELFF. CDR3 bases: TGTGCCAGTAGTATGAGCTCCGGGGAGCTGTTTTTT.

This clonotype was seen a handful of times. This rearrangement joins TRBV11-2 to TRBJ2-7, with D tentatively TRBD2 (6 bases). The CDR3 spans 16 residues. V was shortened by 1 base and J by 0 bases, with 13 bases between the two germline ends. Per the germline V gene, CDR1 is SGHAT and CDR2 is FQNNGV. The CDR3 nucleotides are TGTGCCAGCAGCTTAGGAATAGCGGATCCCTCCTACGAGCAGTACTTC. Residues: CASSLGIADPSYEQYF.

This clonotype was detected only a few times. J is TRBJ1-2 and V is TRBV5-1, with unresolved D. The CDR3 has 15 residues. Trimming cost V 1 base and J 2 bases, with 12 bases left between them. Germline V CDR1 and CDR2: SGHRS, YFSETQ. The CDR3 DNA follows: TGCGCCAGCAGCTTGTATGGTACCTCAAACTATGGCTACACCTTC. Translating gives CASSLYGTSNYGYTF. The full variable domain, its missing parts supplied by reference TRBV5-1 and TRBJ1-2, is KAGVTQTPRYLIKTRGQQVTLSCSPISGHRSVSWYQQTPGQGLQFLFEYFSETQRNKGNFPGRFSGRQFSNSRSEMNVSTLELGDSALYLCASSLYGTSNYGYTFGSGTRLTVV.